A single TCR beta chain is shown here with its context. These data originate in a study of blood T cell repertoires in COVID-19. The assay was immunoSEQ multiplex PCR, and TCRdb's table has in-frame clones only and misses some. The sample yields 90,000 to 120,000 clones, under 75% seen once. CDR1 and CDR2 from the germline V gene are SGHAT and FQNNGV. The CDR3 is made up of 17 amino acids. V shed 4 bases and J shed 4 bases, with 21 bases lying between them. This chain joins TRBV11-2 and TRBJ2-3; no reliable D call. Sequences were obtained from peripheral blood. The TCR sequence derives from a man older than 75 with acute or convalescent COVID-19. CDR3 sequence: CASSSPDGSYRADTQYF. The CDR3 nucleotides read TGTGCCAGCAGCTCACCGGATGGCAGCTATCGGGCAGATACGCAGTATTTT.